Each of the 10 T cell receptor beta chains below was sequenced from the same sample in a study of T cell responses to AZD1222 COVID-19 vaccine. TCRdb keeps only in-frame clones here, not all; method: immunoSEQ multiplex PCR. This table holds more than 90,000 clones, around 89% found once. The sample here was peripheral blood, taken 28 days after the second AZD1222 dose. The receptors come from an adult who received the AZD1222 COVID-19 vaccine.

The rearrangement uses TRBV10-3 and TRBJ1-1; D not certain. Per germline, CDR1 ENHRY and CDR2 SYGVKD. V lost 4 bases and J lost 4, with 10 bases in between. The CDR3 has 13 residues. The CDR3 region is CAISGEVSTEAFF. For the CDR3, the DNA is TGTGCCATCAGTGGGGAAGTGAGCACTGAAGCTTTCTTT.

The chain has TRBV7-6 and TRBJ2-1; D may be TRBD2 (6 bases). Germline loops: CDR1 SGHVS, CDR2 FNYEAQ. Trimming removed 5 bases from V and 0 bases from J, with 11 bases in between. The CDR3 length is 15 residues. CDR3 coding DNA: TGTGCCAGCAGCGTCAGCGGGCACTCCTACAATGAGCAGTTCTTC. Protein: CASSVSGHSYNEQFF.

J is TRBJ1-5 and V is TRBV4-1, with unresolved D. The CDR3 length is 13 residues. Germline-derived CDR1 and CDR2 are MGHRA and YSYEKL. V gave up 1 base and J gave up 2 bases, with 3 bases separating them. This CDR3 reads CASSQGRNQPQHF. The DNA for the CDR3 is TGCGCCAGCAGCCAAGGACGCAATCAGCCCCAGCATTTT.

J is TRBJ1-5 and V is TRBV30, with TRBD1 matching over 10 bases. Trimming removed 1 base from V and 5 bases from J; junction bases left unmatched: 5. The CDR3 runs 15 residues. The germline CDR1 and CDR2 sequences are GTSNPN and SVGIG (reference sequence). DNA of the CDR3: TGTGCCTGGAGTGACTTGGACAGGGGGGATCAGCCCCAGCATTTT. Translation: CAWSDLDRGDQPQHF.

V and J are TRBV5-6 and TRBJ1-5, with 7 bases fitting TRBD1. Germline assignment: CDR1 SGHDT and CDR2 YYEEEE. J was trimmed by 0 bases and V by 4 bases; bases with no gene match: 10. The CDR3 consists of 17 residues. The CDR3 loop is CASSTGTDLYSNQPQHF. The DNA for the CDR3 is TGTGCCAGCAGCACGGGGACAGACCTTTATAGCAATCAGCCCCAGCATTTT.

The chain has TRBV6-5 and TRBJ2-5, with TRBD1 matching 7 bases. The CDR3 has 15 amino acids. The V gene end was trimmed by 6 bases and the J gene end by 4 bases; junction bases not matched to a gene: 11. The germline V gene has CDR1 MNHEY and CDR2 SVGAGI. The CDR3 DNA sequence: TGTGCCAGCAGGGACCGGTGGACAGGAGGAGAGACCCAGTACTTC. This sequence encodes CASRDRWTGGETQYF.

As concerns this clone: One junction end does not reproduce the germline sequence, and a read error may be involved. The V call is TRBV6-5, the J call TRBJ1-4, with D unclear. Germline loops: CDR1 MNHEY, CDR2 SVGAGI. The CDR3 has 15 residues. The CDR3 loop is CASNYQDATNEKLFF. The CDR3 DNA reads TGTGCCAGCAATTACCAGGATGCAACTAATGAAAAACTGTTTTTT.

The chain carries TRBV19 and TRBJ1-5; 9 positions match TRBD1. The V and J ends lost 7 bases and 6 bases, in that order; junction bases with no gene match: 10. The CDR3 contains 15 residues. Germline V lookup: CDR1 LNHDA, CDR2 SQIVND (reference sequence). The CDR3 region is CASKTTGGRIQPQHF. The DNA of the CDR3 is TGTGCCAGTAAGACTACAGGGGGCAGGATTCAGCCCCAGCATTTT.

This chain connects TRBV20-1 to TRBJ2-5, with TRBD2 matching 12 bases. In germline, CDR1 is DFQATT, CDR2 SNEGSKA (reference sequence). The CDR3 length is 19 residues. Losses at the gene ends were 3 bases for V and 3 bases for J; bases not matched to a gene: 17. CDR3 in amino acids: CSASPSGRANRVSEETQYF. CDR3 sequence (DNA): TGCAGTGCTAGTCCTAGCGGGAGGGCCAACCGAGTGTCGGAAGAGACCCAGTACTTC.

The rearrangement uses TRBV13 and TRBJ2-6, with 11 bases matching TRBD1. This CDR3 contains 17 residues. The germline V gene encodes CDR1 PRHDT and CDR2 FYEKMQ (reference sequence). V gave up 5 bases and J gave up 2 bases; unmatched junction bases: 5. The chain's CDR3 is CASSKGQGAAGANVLTF. CDR3 in DNA: TGTGCCAGCAGCAAAGGACAGGGGGCAGCTGGGGCCAACGTCCTGACTTTC.